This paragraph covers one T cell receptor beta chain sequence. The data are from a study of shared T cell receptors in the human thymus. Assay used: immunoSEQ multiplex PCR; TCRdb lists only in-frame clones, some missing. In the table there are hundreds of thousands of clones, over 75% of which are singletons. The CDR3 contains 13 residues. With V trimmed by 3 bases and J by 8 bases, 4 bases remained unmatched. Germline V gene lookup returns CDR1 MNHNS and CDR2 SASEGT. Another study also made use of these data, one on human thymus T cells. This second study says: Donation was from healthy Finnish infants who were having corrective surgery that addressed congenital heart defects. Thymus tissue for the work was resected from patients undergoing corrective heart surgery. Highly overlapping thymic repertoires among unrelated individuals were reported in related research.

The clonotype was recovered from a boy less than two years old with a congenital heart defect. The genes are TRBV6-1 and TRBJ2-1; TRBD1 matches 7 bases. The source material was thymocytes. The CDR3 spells CASSEDRRDEQFF. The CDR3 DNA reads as TGTGCCAGCAGTGAGGACAGGCGGGATGAGCAGTTCTTC.